This T cell receptor beta chain appears in the sequencing data of a study of neoadjuvant anti-PD-1 for oral cavity cancer. Background on the study: Non-progressing patients received a fourth nivolumab dose near day 43, then surgery on days 50-56.

The data were produced by immunoSEQ multiplex PCR, yet TCRdb's version contains in-frame clones alone and is incomplete. The repertoire holds some 7,300 clones, with around 50% as singletons. CDR3 length: 13 residues. Germline V gives CDR1 SGHTA, CDR2 FQGNSA. V lost 1 base to trimming and J lost 8 bases, with 10 bases between them. This material consisted of tumor tissue, taken before nivolumab (anti-PD-1) treatment. V and J are TRBV7-2 and TRBJ2-3, with D possibly TRBD1 on 6 matching bases. The source of this sequence is a person between 40 and 85 years old with oral cavity squamous cell carcinoma. In DNA, the CDR3 is TGTGCCAGCAGCTTAGATGCAGGGGCTACGCAGTATTTT. It codes for CASSLDAGATQYF.